The 27 T cell receptor beta chains given below trace back to one sample, sequenced in a study of response to subunit inactivated influenza vaccine. TCRdb used MiXCR to reprocess the RT-PCR reads, holding one entry per CDR3 protein. The sample has 700,000 to 800,000 distinct CDR3 sequences, around a sixth seen once; the top ten hold roughly 10%. Sequences were derived from PBMCs from blood, sampled less than 6 days after vaccination. All receptors come from a man aged 45-65 years who received an inactivated influenza vaccine.

The chain combines TRBV18 with TRBJ2-1; D is unresolved. Trimming stripped 3 bases from V and 5 bases from J, with 5 bases between. Germline V gives CDR1 KGHSH, CDR2 LQKENI. The CDR3 is 12 amino acids. The CDR3 DNA reads as TGTGCCAGCTCACCTTCTAACAATGAGCAGTTCTTC. Protein sequence: CASSPSNNEQFF.

The DNA for the CDR3 is TGTGCCAGCAATCCCCTAGGACAGGCCGGGGAGCTGTTTTTT. Translated, it gives CASNPLGQAGELFF. V gene TRBV2 combines with J gene TRBJ2-2, with 7 bases lining up with TRBD1. The CDR3 has 14 residues. V gave up 7 bases and J gave up 6 bases; unmatched junction bases: 8. Germline-derived CDR1 and CDR2 are SNHLY and FYNNEI.

This clonotype showed up just a few times. The chain recombines TRBV28 with TRBJ2-7; a possible D gene is TRBD2 (5 bases). The V end lost 4 bases, the J end lost 5 bases, and 12 bases lay between the germline ends. Germline V lookup: CDR1 MDHEN, CDR2 SYDVKM. This CDR3 region has 13 residues. This CDR3 reads CASSSRGEDEQYF. The CDR3 DNA follows: TGTGCCAGCAGTTCCCGGGGAGAGGACGAGCAGTACTTC.

The rearrangement links TRBV11-1 to TRBJ2-1, with D perhaps TRBD1 (6 bases). Germline V gives CDR1 SGHAT, CDR2 FQDESV (reference sequence). V was trimmed by 5 bases and J by 4 bases, leaving 12 bases between them. The CDR3 is 14 amino acids. CDR3: CASSPGVGYNEQFF. The DNA of the CDR3 is TGTGCCAGCAGCCCAGGGGTCGGGTACAATGAGCAGTTCTTC.

The chain recombines TRBV14 with TRBJ2-1; D not resolved. Germline-derived CDR1 and CDR2 are SGHDN and FVKESK. This CDR3 spans 16 amino acids. Trimming removed 4 bases from V and 6 bases from J, with 19 bases in between. CDR3 region: CASSPHRVTVSNEQFF. As DNA, the CDR3 is TGTGCCAGCAGCCCCCACCGGGTTACAGTAAGCAATGAGCAGTTCTTC.

The chain combines TRBV5-1 with TRBJ2-2; maybe TRBD1 (6 bases). CDR1 and CDR2 from the germline V gene are SGHRS and YFSETQ. The V and J ends lost 7 bases and 4 bases respectively, with 11 bases between them. This CDR3 is 13 amino acids long. CDR3 nucleotides: TGCGCCAGCTGCCAACAGGGCACCGGGGAGCTGTTTTTT. This gives the protein CASCQQGTGELFF.

Only a few counts were recorded for this clonotype. Its ends do not fully match the called genes, so a read error is possible. The chain couples TRBV7-7 to TRBJ2-1; the D gene is possibly TRBD1 (6 bases). This CDR3 region has 14 residues. Germline-derived CDR1 and CDR2 are SSHAT and FNYEAQ (reference sequence). CDR3 amino acids: CASSLAGDGSEQFF. In DNA, the CDR3 is TGTGCTAGCAGCTTAGCAGGGGATGGGAGTGAGCAGTTCTTC.

V is TRBV6-1 and J is TRBJ2-7; 11 bases line up with TRBD2. Germline V lookup: CDR1 MNHNS, CDR2 SASEGT. This CDR3 spans 18 amino acids. V lost 6 bases and J lost 7; bases outside the gene matches: 20. CDR3 in amino acids: CASSNTPLRTSGSFEQYF. The CDR3 DNA is TGTGCCAGCAGCAATACACCGCTACGGACTAGCGGGTCCTTTGAGCAGTACTTC.

This chain links TRBV20-1 with TRBJ1-5; the D gene is possibly TRBD1 (5 bases). The CDR3 spans 13 residues. The V gene's germline CDR1 is DFQATT and CDR2 SNEGSKA (reference sequence). Trimming removed 3 bases from V and 1 base from J, with 7 bases in between. In DNA, the CDR3 is TGCAGTGCTAGTCGGGGCAGCAATCAGCCCCAGCATTTT. Encoded protein: CSASRGSNQPQHF.

The chain links TRBV27 to TRBJ2-7; D gene uncertain. This CDR3 comprises 14 residues. Germline V gene data show CDR1 as MNHEY and CDR2 as SMNVEV (reference sequence). V dropped 3 bases and J dropped 6 bases, with 15 bases sitting between them. The CDR3 here is CASSLEFVGPEQYF. The CDR3 nucleotides are TGTGCCAGCAGTTTGGAGTTCGTTGGGCCCGAGCAGTACTTC.

J is TRBJ1-6 and V is TRBV12-3 or TRBV12-4; the match to TRBD1 covers 7 bases. Trimming at V came to 6 bases and at J to 9 bases, leaving 8 bases not matched to a gene. The CDR3 sequence is 14 residues long. Here the CDR3 reads CASSLGTASSPLHF. CDR3 nucleotides: TGTGCCAGCAGCCTAGGGACAGCCAGTTCACCCCTCCACTTT.

The chain uses TRBV4-2 and TRBJ2-5, with 7 bases that match TRBD2. The germline CDR1 and CDR2 sequences are LGHNA and YNFKEQ. CDR3 length: 14 amino acids. J lost 4 bases, V lost 3 bases, and 5 bases had no gene match. The CDR3 DNA is TGTGCCAGCAGCCAGACTAGCAGTTCAGAGACCCAGTACTTC. Translation gives CASSQTSSSETQYF.

Remarks on this clonotype: The junction departs from germline at one end; a sequencing error may be responsible. The chain couples TRBV12-3 or TRBV12-4 to TRBJ2-1, with D possibly being TRBD1 (6 bases). This CDR3 comprises 11 residues. This chain's CDR3 is CASNLQGPGIF. CDR3 bases: TGTGCCAGCAACTTACAGGGCCCGGGGATCTTC.

The genes are TRBV7-2 and TRBJ2-3; D is perhaps TRBD2 (5 bases). V lost 4 bases to trimming and J lost 6 bases, with 17 bases between them. Germline V gene data show CDR1 as SGHTA and CDR2 as FQGNSA. The CDR3 is made up of 15 amino acids. CDR3 DNA: TGTGCCAGCAGCTACGCTAGCAGACCCGGGGATACGCAGTATTTT. This gives the protein CASSYASRPGDTQYF.

This clonotype was detected a few times. The chain links TRBV27 to TRBJ2-5; 7 bases match TRBD1. The CDR3 is 23 residues long. With 1 base clipped from V and 1 base from J, the junction kept 27 bases outside the gene matches. The germline CDR1 and CDR2 sequences are MNHEY and SMNVEV (reference sequence). CDR3 amino acids: CASSLFCLFQKPTRGCCQETQYF. Written as DNA, the CDR3 is TGTGCCAGCAGTTTATTTTGTTTGTTCCAGAAACCAACCAGGGGGTGCTGCCAAGAGACCCAGTACTTC.

This sequence joins TRBV7-9 and TRBJ2-1; 8 nucleotides agree with TRBD2. Germline values: CDR1 SEHNR, CDR2 FQNEAQ (reference sequence). CDR3 size: 15 residues. J gave up 7 bases and V 0 bases, and 5 bases lay outside the gene matches. The CDR3 region has the DNA TGTGCCAGCAGCTTAGCGGCGGCTAGCGGGAATGAGCAGTTCTTC. Its translation is CASSLAAASGNEQFF.

The chain joins TRBV4-3 to TRBJ2-3; maybe TRBD1 (6 bases). Trimming shortened V by 3 bases and J by 5 bases, and 21 bases separated the two germline ends. The CDR3 spans 17 residues. CDR1 and CDR2 from the germline V gene are LGHNA and YSLEER. CDR3 in DNA: TGCGCCAGCAGCCATTTCGCGGCAGGGGATTTGAGAGATACGCAGTATTTT. It is translated as CASSHFAAGDLRDTQYF.

The V and J genes are TRBV20-1 and TRBJ1-2, with D unclear. Germline V gene sequence: CDR1 DFQATT, CDR2 SNEGSKA (reference sequence). This CDR3 contains 14 residues. Trimming pared 3 bases from V and 2 bases from J, leaving 13 bases between. The DNA for the CDR3 is TGCAGTGCTAGGGCTCATCCAAGGAACTATGGCTACACCTTC. Amino acid sequence: CSARAHPRNYGYTF.

The chain employs TRBV11-2 and TRBJ2-5; D might be TRBD1 (5 bases). Per the germline V gene, CDR1 is SGHAT and CDR2 is FQNNGV. V lost 0 bases and J 9 bases, leaving 17 bases between the germline ends. This CDR3 is 15 amino acids long. In nucleotides, the CDR3 is TGTGCCAGCAGCTTAGACTCCTCGGACAACTCGGCCCAGTACTTC. It yields the protein CASSLDSSDNSAQYF. Full variable domain (rest looked up from reference TRBV11-2 and TRBJ2-5): EAGVAQSPRYKIIEKRQSVAFWCNPISGHATLYWYQQILGQGPKLLIQFQNNGVVDDSQLPKDRFSAERLKGVDSTLKIQPAKLEDSAVYLCASSLDSSDNSAQYFGPGTRLLVL.

This clonotype was counted at least ten times. The V and J genes are TRBV12-3 or TRBV12-4 and TRBJ2-2; D is perhaps TRBD2 (5 bases). CDR3 length: 13 amino acids. The V and J ends lost 6 bases and 5 bases respectively, with 10 bases between them. The CDR3 is CASSPGLTGELFF. The CDR3 DNA follows: TGTGCCAGCAGCCCTGGACTGACCGGGGAGCTGTTTTTT.

This clonotype appeared a few times. This chain links TRBV7-2 with TRBJ1-2; a possible D gene is TRBD1 (5 bases). Trimming left V 4 bases short and J 4 bases short, with 19 bases between. The germline V gene has CDR1 SGHTA and CDR2 FQGNSA. This CDR3 spans 16 amino acids. The CDR3 loop reads CASSSRTSPTLYGYTF. The CDR3, as DNA: TGTGCCAGCAGCTCGAGGACATCCCCGACACTCTATGGCTACACCTTC.

The chain has TRBV11-2 and TRBJ2-3, with 12 bases aligning to TRBD2. V was pared by 5 bases and J by 4 bases, with 10 bases of the junction left unmatched. The CDR3 runs to 17 residues. Germline V gives CDR1 SGHAT, CDR2 FQNNGV. CDR3 sequence reads: CASSTRKTSGRADTQYF. CDR3 in DNA: TGTGCCAGCAGCACTCGTAAGACTAGCGGGAGAGCAGATACGCAGTATTTT.

The chain links TRBV7-2 to TRBJ1-2; D is undetermined. V shed 5 bases and J shed 0 bases, with 13 bases lying between them. The germline gives CDR1 SGHTA, CDR2 FQGNSA. CDR3 length: 15 residues. This CDR3 reads CASSPQDGANYGYTF. DNA of the CDR3: TGTGCCAGCAGCCCCCAAGATGGAGCTAACTATGGCTACACCTTC.

The genes are TRBV20-1 and TRBJ2-3, with D perhaps given as TRBD1 or TRBD2 (6 bases each). V shed 6 bases and J shed 0 bases, with 16 bases lying between them. This CDR3 has 15 residues. CDR1 and CDR2 (germline): DFQATT, SNEGSKA (reference sequence). CDR3 in amino acids: CSAQRGTSSTDTQYF. In DNA form, the CDR3 reads TGCAGTGCCCAAAGGGGGACTTCTAGCACAGATACGCAGTATTTT.

This clonotype showed up just a few times. This chain joins TRBV7-6 and TRBJ2-5; no definite D call. V dropped 1 base and J dropped 1 base, with 13 bases sitting between them. Germline-derived CDR1 and CDR2 are SGHVS and FNYEAQ. The CDR3 runs 16 residues. The CDR3 region is CASSLVPIAFQETQYF. CDR3 bases: TGTGCCAGCAGCTTAGTTCCGATAGCCTTCCAAGAGACCCAGTACTTC.

This clonotype showed up many times. The rearrangement joins TRBV12-3 or TRBV12-4 to TRBJ2-7; D perhaps matches TRBD2 (6 bases). The V and J ends lost 5 bases and 2 bases respectively, with 13 bases between them. CDR3 length: 14 amino acids. The CDR3 DNA sequence: TGTGCCAGCAGTAAGGGAGTAGCGGCCTACGAGCAGTACTTC. Translated: CASSKGVAAYEQYF.

CDR3 DNA: TGTGCCATCAGTGAGGAGGGGAGCTATGGCTACACCTTC. As protein: CAISEEGSYGYTF. The chain employs TRBV10-3 and TRBJ1-2; weak D call: TRBD1 (5 bases). Germline-derived CDR1 and CDR2 are ENHRY and SYGVKD. This CDR3 is 13 amino acids long. The V gene lost 2 bases and the J gene lost 4 bases, with 8 bases spanning the gap.